This TCR beta chain was retrieved from a study of blood T cell repertoires in COVID-19. Study as a whole: PBMCs, B-cell-depleted T cells, or T cells were the source of the cDNA or gDNA that made up the material.

In the authors' workflow: Reference gene primer amplification in the assay estimated nucleated cell counts. The protocol was immunoSEQ multiplex PCR, while the TCRdb copy is restricted to in-frame clones and leaves out a portion. V and J calls and clone size are given by that table; D and trimming were obtained from the DNA. The sample includes more than 90,000 clones, around 87% of them seen just once. Germline-derived CDR1 and CDR2 are MNHEY and SVGAGI. The CDR3 runs 15 residues. V was clipped by 0 bases and J by 9 bases; unmatched bases: 8. This clone has only a few counts. The sequence derives from a young woman with acute or convalescent COVID-19. This chain joins TRBV6-5 and TRBJ2-4; 7 bases are a match to TRBD1. The sequenced sample consisted of peripheral blood. CDR3 region: CASSYSRQGRSIQYF. DNA for the CDR3: TGTGCCAGCAGTTACTCGCGACAGGGAAGGAGCATTCAGTACTTC.